What follows are 2 T cell receptor beta chains derived from one specimen sequenced in a study of blood T cell repertoires in COVID-19. Produced via immunoSEQ multiplex PCR; TCRdb's table is partial and in-frame only. Counted here are about 170,000 clones, 85% to 90% occurring once; the ten biggest clones make up approximately 11%. The sequencing sample was made of peripheral blood. These receptors originate from a woman between 55 and 75 years old with COVID-19, enrolled during active disease.

The rearrangement joins TRBV6-5 to TRBJ1-1; no firm D call. Trimming pared 2 bases from V and 4 bases from J, leaving 11 bases between. The CDR3 spans 14 residues. Germline lookup yields CDR1 MNHEY and CDR2 SVGAGI. CDR3 sequence: CASSYPGIGTEAFF. The CDR3 DNA follows: TGTGCCAGCAGTTACCCAGGAATAGGCACTGAAGCTTTCTTT.

The CDR3 DNA follows: TGCAGCGTCTCCCGCGGGCCGGGAGGGGGGGAGACCCAGTACTTC. This encodes CSVSRGPGGGETQYF. The chain recombines TRBV29-1 with TRBJ2-5; TRBD2 matches 8 bases. Germline CDR1 reads SQVTM; CDR2 reads ANQGSEA. This CDR3 region has 15 residues. Trimming took 6 bases from V and 5 from J; bases not matched to a gene: 14.